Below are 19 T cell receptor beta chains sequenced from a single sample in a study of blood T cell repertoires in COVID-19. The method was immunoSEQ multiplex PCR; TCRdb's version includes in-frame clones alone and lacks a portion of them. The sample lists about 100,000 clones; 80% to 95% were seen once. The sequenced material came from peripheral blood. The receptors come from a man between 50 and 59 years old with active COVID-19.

In nucleotides, the CDR3 is TGCACCAGCAGCCCCCCCGGGGAGGGAAGCTCTGCAGATACGCAGTATTTT. It encodes CTSSPPGEGSSADTQYF. The chain employs TRBV1 and TRBJ2-3; the table's D call, TRBD2, was not checked against the DNA. TRBV1 is a listed pseudogene. The CDR3 is made up of 17 amino acids.

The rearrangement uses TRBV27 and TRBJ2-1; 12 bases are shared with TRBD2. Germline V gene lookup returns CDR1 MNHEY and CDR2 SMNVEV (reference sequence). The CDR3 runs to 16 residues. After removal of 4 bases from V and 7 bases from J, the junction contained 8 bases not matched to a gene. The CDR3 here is CASSSLTSGGPNEQFF. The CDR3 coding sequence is TGTGCCAGCAGTTCTCTGACTAGCGGGGGCCCGAATGAGCAGTTCTTC.

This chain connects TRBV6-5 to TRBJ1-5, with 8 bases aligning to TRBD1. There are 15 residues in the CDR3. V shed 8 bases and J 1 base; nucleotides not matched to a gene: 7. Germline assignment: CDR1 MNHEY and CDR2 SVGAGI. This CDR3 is CASQGQGKSNQPQHF. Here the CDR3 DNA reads TGTGCCAGCCAAGGACAGGGAAAAAGCAATCAGCCCCAGCATTTT.

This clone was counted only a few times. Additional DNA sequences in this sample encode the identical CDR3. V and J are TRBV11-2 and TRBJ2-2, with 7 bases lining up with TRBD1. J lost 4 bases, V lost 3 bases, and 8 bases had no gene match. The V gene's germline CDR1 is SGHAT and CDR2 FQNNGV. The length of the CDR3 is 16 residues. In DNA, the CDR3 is TGTGCCAGCAGCTTCCGGACAGGACGGGGCACCGGGGAGCTGTTTTTT. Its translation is CASSFRTGRGTGELFF.

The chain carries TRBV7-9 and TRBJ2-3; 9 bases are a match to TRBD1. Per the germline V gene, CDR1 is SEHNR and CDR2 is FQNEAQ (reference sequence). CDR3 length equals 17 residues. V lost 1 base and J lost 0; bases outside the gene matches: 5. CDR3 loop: CASSLGTGGLSTDTQYF. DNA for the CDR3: TGTGCCAGCAGCTTAGGTACAGGGGGCCTTAGCACAGATACGCAGTATTTT. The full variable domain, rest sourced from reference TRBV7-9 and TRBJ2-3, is DTGVSQNPRHKITKRGQNVTFRCDPISEHNRLYWYRQTLGQGPEFLTYFQNEAQLEKSRLLSDRFSAERPKGSFSTLEIQRTEQGDSAMYLCASSLGTGGLSTDTQYFGPGTRLTVL.

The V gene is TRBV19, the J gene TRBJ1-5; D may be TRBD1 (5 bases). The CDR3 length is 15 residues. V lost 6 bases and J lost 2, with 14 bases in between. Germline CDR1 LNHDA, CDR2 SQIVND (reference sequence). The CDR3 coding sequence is TGTGCCAGTAGAAGCAGGGTTTATGGCAATCAGCCCCAGCATTTT. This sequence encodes CASRSRVYGNQPQHF.

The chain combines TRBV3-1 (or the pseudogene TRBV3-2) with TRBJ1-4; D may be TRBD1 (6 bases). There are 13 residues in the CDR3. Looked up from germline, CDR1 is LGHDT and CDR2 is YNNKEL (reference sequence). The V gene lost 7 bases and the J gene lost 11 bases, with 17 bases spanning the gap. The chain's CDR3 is CASTISGGKKLFF. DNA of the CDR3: TGTGCCAGCACCATTTCGGGGGGCAAGAAACTGTTTTTT.

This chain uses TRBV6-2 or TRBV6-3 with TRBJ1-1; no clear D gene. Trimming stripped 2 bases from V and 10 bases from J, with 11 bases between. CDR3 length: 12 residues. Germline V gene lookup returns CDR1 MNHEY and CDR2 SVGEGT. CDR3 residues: CASSYGGLGAFF. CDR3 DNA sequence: TGTGCCAGCAGTTACGGCGGGCTAGGAGCTTTCTTT.

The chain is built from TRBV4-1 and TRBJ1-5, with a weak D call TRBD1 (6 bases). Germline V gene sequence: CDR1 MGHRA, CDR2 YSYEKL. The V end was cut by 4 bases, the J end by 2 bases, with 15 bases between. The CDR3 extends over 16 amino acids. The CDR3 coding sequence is TGCGCCAGCAGCCCACAGGGAAACCCTGGCAATCAGCCCCAGCATTTT. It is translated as CASSPQGNPGNQPQHF.

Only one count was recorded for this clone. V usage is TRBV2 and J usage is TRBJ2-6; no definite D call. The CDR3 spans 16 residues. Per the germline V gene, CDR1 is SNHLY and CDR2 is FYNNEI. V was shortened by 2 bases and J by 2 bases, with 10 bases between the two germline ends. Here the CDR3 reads CASSERGGTGANVLTF. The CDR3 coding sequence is TGTGCCAGCAGTGAAAGAGGTGGTACTGGGGCCAACGTCCTGACTTTC.

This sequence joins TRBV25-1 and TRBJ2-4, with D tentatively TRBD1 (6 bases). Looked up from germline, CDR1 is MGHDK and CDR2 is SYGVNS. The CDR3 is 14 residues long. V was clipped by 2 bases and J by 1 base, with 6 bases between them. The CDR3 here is CASSETGAKNIQYF. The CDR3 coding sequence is TGTGCCAGCAGTGAAACAGGGGCCAAAAACATTCAGTACTTC. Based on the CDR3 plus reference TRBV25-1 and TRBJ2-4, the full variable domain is EADIYQTPRYLVIGTGKKITLECSQTMGHDKMYWYQQDPGMELHLIHYSYGVNSTEKGDLSSESTVSRIRTEHFPLTLESARPSHTSQYLCASSETGAKNIQYFGAGTRLSVL.

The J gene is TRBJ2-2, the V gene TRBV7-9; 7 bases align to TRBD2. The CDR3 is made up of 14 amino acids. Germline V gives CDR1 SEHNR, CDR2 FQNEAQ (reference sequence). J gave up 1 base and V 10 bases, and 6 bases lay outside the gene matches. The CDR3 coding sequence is TGTGCCACCCGGACGGGGGGGAACACCGGGGAGCTGTTTTTT. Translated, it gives CATRTGGNTGELFF.

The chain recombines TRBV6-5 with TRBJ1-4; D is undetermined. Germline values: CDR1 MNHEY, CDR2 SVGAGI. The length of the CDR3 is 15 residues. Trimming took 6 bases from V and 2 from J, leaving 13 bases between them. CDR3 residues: CASSRVGGTNEKLFF. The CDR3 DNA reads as TGTGCCAGCAGCCGCGTGGGAGGGACTAATGAAAAACTGTTTTTT.

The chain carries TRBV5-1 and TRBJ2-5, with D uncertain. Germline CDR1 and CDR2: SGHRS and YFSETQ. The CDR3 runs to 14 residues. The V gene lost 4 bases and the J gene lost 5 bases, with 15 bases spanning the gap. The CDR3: CASSILDRRETQYF. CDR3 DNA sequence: TGCGCCAGCAGCATACTTGACCGGCGGGAGACCCAGTACTTC.

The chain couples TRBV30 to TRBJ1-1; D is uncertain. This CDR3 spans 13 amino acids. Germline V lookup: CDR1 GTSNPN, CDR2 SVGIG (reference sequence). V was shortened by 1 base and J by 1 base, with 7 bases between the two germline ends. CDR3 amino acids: CAWSATGNTEAFF. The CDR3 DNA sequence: TGTGCCTGGAGTGCCACGGGGAACACTGAAGCTTTCTTT.

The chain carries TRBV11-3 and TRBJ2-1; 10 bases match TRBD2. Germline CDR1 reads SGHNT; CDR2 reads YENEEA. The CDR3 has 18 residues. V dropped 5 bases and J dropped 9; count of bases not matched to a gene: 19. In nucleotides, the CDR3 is TGTGCCAGCAGCCTTAGGGGGGTTGGAGCGGGAGGGCAACTTGAGCAGTTCTTC. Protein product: CASSLRGVGAGGQLEQFF.

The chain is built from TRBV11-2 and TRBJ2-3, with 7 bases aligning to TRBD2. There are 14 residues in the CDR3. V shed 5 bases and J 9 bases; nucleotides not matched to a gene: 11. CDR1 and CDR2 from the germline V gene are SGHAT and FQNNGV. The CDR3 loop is CASSLRVMGGTQYF. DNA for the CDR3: TGTGCCAGCAGCCTGCGGGTAATGGGGGGGACGCAGTATTTT. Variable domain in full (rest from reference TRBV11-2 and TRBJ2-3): EAGVAQSPRYKIIEKRQSVAFWCNPISGHATLYWYQQILGQGPKLLIQFQNNGVVDDSQLPKDRFSAERLKGVDSTLKIQPAKLEDSAVYLCASSLRVMGGTQYFGPGTRLTVL.

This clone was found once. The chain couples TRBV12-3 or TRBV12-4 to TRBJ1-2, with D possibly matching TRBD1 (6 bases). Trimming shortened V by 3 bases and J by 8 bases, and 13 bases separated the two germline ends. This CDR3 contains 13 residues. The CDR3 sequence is CASSFPQGLGYTF. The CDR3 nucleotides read TGTGCCAGCAGTTTTCCCCAGGGGCTGGGCTACACCTTC.

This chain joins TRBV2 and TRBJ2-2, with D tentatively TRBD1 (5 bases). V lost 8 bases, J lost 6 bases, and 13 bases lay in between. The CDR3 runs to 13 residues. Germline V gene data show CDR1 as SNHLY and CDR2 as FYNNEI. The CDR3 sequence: CASSYRLSGELFF. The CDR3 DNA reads TGTGCCAGCTCGTACAGGCTATCCGGGGAGCTGTTTTTT.